These T cell receptor beta chains were read from a single sample in a study of blood T cell repertoires in COVID-19. Data came from immunoSEQ multiplex PCR; TCRdb stores just in-frame clones and leaves some out. Altogether 70,000 or so clones are present, roughly 80% being singletons, with the ten largest covering roughly a tenth. Sequencing was carried out using peripheral blood. The receptors derive from a woman older than 75 with acute or convalescent COVID-19. The conserved cysteine and the conserved F or W are not part of the CDR3 here.

TRBV5-1	TRBJ1-2	ASSLDTGDTYGYT
TRBV9	TRBJ1-2	ASSVVPTGGLPNYGYT
TRBV5-1	TRBJ2-3	ASSSLSTDTQY
TRBV3-1/TRBV3-2	TRBJ2-7	ASSPYPTGTGKEEQY
TRBV7-3	TRBJ2-1	ASSLAVVGEQF
TRBV2	TRBJ1-2	ASSAEGARGYT
TRBV6-1	TRBJ1-6	ASSDDSRIRIFPLH
TRBV10-2	TRBJ2-7	ASTLAGNYEQY
TRBV5-1	TRBJ2-2	ASSLASFDTGELF
TRBV5-6	TRBJ1-6	ASSSHRAFPARGSPLH
TRBV18	TRBJ1-2	ASSGAGADYGYT
TRBV2	TRBJ2-7	ASRRLAGGTPEQY
TRBV5-4	TRBJ2-1	ASRPGASKVEQF
TRBV10-3	TRBJ2-1	AISESGDNEQF
TRBV12-5	TRBJ2-1	ASGTGLAGLSGEQF
TRBV5-1	TRBJ1-4	ASSPGQDEKLF
TRBV9	TRBJ1-6	ASSSGQGDQNSPLH
TRBV5-1	TRBJ2-7	ASSFAGTGLSEQY
TRBV5-4	TRBJ1-2	ASSLVGVDGYT
TRBV15	TRBJ1-5	ATSRDTTDWPQH
TRBV2	TRBJ2-7	ASSAPQTGLVLPYEQY
TRBV19	TRBJ2-5	ASSEAGKETQY
TRBV4-1	TRBJ1-1	ASSPYRGTTEAF
TRBV4-1	TRBJ2-7	ASSQDPGQIYEQY
TRBV12-5	TRBJ2-3	ASAGQGTSTDTQY
TRBV14	TRBJ2-5	ASSQVTGQGRIETQY
TRBV5-5	TRBJ1-4	ASRKTGTNEKLF
TRBV30	TRBJ1-5	AWSVLSGDGQPQH
TRBV29-1	TRBJ2-1	SVGDLYSGGPSSYNEQF